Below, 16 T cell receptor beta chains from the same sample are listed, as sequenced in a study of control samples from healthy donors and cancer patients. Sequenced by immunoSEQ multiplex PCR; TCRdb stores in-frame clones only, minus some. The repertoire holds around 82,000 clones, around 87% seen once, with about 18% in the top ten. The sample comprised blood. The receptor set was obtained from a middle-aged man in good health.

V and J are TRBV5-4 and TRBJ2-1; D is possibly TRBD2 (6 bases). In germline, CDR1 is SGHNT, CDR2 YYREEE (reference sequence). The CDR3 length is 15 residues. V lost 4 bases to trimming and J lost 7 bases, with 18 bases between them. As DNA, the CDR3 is TGTGCCAGCAGCCCTGGGACTCACTGGAATAATGAGCAGTTCTTC. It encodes CASSPGTHWNNEQFF.

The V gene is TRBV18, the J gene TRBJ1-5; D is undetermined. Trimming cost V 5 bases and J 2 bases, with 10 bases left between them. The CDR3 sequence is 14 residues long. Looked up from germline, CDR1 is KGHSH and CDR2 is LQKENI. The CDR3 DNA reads TGTGCCAGCTCAGCCGGCAATGGCAATCAGCCCCAGCATTTT. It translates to CASSAGNGNQPQHF.

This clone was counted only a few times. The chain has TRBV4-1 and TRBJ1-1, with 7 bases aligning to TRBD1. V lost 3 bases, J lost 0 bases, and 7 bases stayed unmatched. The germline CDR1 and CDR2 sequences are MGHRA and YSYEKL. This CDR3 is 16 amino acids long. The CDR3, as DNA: TGCGCCAGCAGCCAGGCTATACAGGGGATGAACACTGAAGCTTTCTTT. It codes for CASSQAIQGMNTEAFF.

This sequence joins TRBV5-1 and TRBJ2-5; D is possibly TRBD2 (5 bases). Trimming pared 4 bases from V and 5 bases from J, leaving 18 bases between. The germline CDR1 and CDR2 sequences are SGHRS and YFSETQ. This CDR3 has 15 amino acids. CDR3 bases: TGCGCCAGCAGCACGACGGACTTTCCCTGGGAGACCCAGTACTTC. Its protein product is CASSTTDFPWETQYF.

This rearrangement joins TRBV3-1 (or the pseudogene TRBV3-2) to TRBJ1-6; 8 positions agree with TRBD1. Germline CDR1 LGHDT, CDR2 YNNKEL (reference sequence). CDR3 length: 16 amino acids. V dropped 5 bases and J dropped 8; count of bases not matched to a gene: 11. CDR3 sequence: CASSVRFQGADSPLHF. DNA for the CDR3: TGTGCCAGCAGCGTACGATTTCAGGGGGCCGATTCACCCCTCCACTTT.

In nucleotides, the CDR3 is TGTGCCAGCTCACAGAGACAGGGAGGCGGCACTGAAGCTTTCTTT. It is translated as CASSQRQGGGTEAFF. This rearrangement joins TRBV18 to TRBJ1-1; 7 bases are shared with TRBD1. In germline, CDR1 is KGHSH, CDR2 LQKENI. The CDR3 consists of 15 residues. The V and J ends lost 4 bases and 4 bases, in that order; junction bases with no gene match: 9.

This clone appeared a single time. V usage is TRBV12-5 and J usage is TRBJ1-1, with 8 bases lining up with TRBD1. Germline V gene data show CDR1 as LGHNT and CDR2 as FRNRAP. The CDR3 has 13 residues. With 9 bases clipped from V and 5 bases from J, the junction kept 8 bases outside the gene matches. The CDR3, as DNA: TGTGCTAGCGAACGACAGGGGTGGACTGAAGCTTTCTTT. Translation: CASERQGWTEAFF. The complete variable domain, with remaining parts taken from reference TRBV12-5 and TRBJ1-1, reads DARVTQTPRHKVTEMGQEVTMRCQPILGHNTVFWYRQTMMQGLELLAYFRNRAPLDDSGMPKDRFSAEMPDATLATLKIQPSEPRDSAVYFCASERQGWTEAFFGQGTRLTVV.

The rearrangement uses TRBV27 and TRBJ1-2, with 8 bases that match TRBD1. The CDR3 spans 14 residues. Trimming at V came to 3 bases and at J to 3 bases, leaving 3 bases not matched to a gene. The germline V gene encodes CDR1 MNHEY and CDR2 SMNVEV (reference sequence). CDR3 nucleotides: TGTGCCAGCAGTTTCGCAGGGGGCGACTATGGCTACACCTTC. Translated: CASSFAGGDYGYTF.

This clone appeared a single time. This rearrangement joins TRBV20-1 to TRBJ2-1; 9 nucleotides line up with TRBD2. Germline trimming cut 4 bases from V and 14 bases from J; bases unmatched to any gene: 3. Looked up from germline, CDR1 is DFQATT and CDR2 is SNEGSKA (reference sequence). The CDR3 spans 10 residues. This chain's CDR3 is CSATRLAEFF. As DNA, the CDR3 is TGCAGTGCTACCCGACTAGCGGAGTTCTTC.

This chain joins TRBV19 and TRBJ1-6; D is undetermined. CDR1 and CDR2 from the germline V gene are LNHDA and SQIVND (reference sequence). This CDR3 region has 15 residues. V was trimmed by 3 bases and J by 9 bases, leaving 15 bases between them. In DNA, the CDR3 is TGTGCCAGTAGTATTACTTTGGGCAGCGGTTCACCCCTCCACTTT. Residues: CASSITLGSGSPLHF. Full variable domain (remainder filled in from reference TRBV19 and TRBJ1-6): DGGITQSPKYLFRKEGQNVTLSCEQNLNHDAMYWYRQDPGQGLRLIYYSQIVNDFQKGDIAEGYSVSREKKESFPLTVTSAQKNPTAFYLCASSITLGSGSPLHFGNGTRLTVT.

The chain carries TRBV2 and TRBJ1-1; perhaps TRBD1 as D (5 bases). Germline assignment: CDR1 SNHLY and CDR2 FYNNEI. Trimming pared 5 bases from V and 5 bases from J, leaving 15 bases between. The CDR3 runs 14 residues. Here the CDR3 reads CASSPLLGGTEAFF. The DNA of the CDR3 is TGTGCCAGCAGTCCGTTACTGGGGGGGACTGAAGCTTTCTTT.

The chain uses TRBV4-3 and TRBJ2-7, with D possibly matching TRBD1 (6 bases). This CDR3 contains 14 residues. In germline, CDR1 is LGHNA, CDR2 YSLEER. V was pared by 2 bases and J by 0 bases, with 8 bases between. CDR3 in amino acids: CASSQWDNSYEQYV. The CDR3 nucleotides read TGCGCCAGCAGCCAATGGGACAACTCCTACGAGCAGTACGTC.

CDR3 nucleotide sequence: TGTGCCATCAGCCCTCTAGCGGAGTCCTACAATGAGCAGTTCTTC. Its translation: CAISPLAESYNEQFF. The chain couples TRBV10-3 to TRBJ2-1; 7 nucleotides agree with TRBD2. The CDR3 spans 15 residues. V dropped 6 bases and J dropped 1; count of bases not matched to a gene: 6. Per the germline V gene, CDR1 is ENHRY and CDR2 is SYGVKD.

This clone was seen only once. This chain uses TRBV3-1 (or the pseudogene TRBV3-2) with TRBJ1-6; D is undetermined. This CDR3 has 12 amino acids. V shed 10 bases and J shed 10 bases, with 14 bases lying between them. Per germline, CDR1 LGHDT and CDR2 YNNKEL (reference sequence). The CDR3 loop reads CATSRPGSPLHF. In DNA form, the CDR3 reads TGTGCCACCTCCCGCCCGGGCTCACCCCTCCACTTT.

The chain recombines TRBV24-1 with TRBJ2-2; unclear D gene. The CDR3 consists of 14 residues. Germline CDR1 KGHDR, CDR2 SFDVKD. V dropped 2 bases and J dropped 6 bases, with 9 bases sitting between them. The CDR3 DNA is TGTGCCACCAGTGATTATATGACTGCCGGGGAGCTGTTTTTT. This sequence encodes CATSDYMTAGELFF.

The CDR3 DNA reads TGTGCCTGTTCGACTGGGCTCAATGAGCAGTTCTTC. Protein product: CACSTGLNEQFF. The chain recombines TRBV19 with TRBJ2-1, with D unresolved. The CDR3 contains 12 residues. Per germline, CDR1 LNHDA and CDR2 SQIVND (reference sequence). Trimming pared 11 bases from V and 6 bases from J, leaving 14 bases between.